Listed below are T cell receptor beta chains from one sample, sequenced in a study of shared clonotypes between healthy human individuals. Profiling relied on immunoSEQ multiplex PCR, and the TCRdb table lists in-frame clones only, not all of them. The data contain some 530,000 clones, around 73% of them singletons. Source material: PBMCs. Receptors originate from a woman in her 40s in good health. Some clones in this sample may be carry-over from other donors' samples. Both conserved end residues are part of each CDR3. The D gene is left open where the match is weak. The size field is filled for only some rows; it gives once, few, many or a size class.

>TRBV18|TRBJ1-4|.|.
TGTGCCAGCTCAGACGTTGCAACTAATGAAAAACTGTTTTTT
CASSDVATNEKLFF
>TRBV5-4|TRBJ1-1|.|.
TGTGCCAGCGGCTTGGGAGCCAGGGGCTTGAACACTGAAGCTTTCTTT
CASGLGARGLNTEAFF
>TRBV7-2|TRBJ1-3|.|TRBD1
TGTGCCAGCAGGGGACAGGGGGTGGCGGACACCATATATTTT
CASRGQGVADTIYF
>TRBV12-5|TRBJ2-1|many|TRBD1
TGTGCTAGTGCCCTGGACAGGGCCAATGAGCAGTTCTTC
CASALDRANEQFF
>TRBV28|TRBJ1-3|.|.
TGTGCCAGCAGTGTAGACAGCCTCCTCACCATATATTTT
CASSVDSLLTIYF
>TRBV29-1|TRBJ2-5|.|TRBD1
TGCAGCGCCCGCCGGGACAGGGGCGGAGAGACCCAGTACTTC
CSARRDRGGETQYF
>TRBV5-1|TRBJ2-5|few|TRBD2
TGCGCCAGCAAGGGACTAGCGGGAACGGAGGAGACCCAGTACTTC
CASKGLAGTEETQYF
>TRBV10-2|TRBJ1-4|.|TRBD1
TGCGCCAGCAGTGAATCCAGGACAGGGTCTGAAAAACTGTTTTTT
CASSESRTGSEKLFF
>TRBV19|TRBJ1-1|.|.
TGTGCCAGTAGTATAGGGGCCGAAGCTTTCTTT
CASSIGAEAFF
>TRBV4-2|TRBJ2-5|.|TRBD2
TGTGCCAGCAGCCAAGAGCAGCCCAGCGGGAGATCGGAGACCCAGTACTTC
CASSQEQPSGRSETQYF
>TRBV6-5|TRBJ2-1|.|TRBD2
TGTGCCAGCAGTTCCAGACTAGCATGGGATGAGCAGTTCTTC
CASSSRLAWDEQFF
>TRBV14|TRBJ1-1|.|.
TGTGCCAGCAACCCGTTTTGGAACACTGAAGCTTTCTTT
CASNPFWNTEAFF
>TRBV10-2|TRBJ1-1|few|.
TGCGCCAGCAGTGAGGTACAGATAGGGGGTGAAGCTTTCTTT
CASSEVQIGGEAFF
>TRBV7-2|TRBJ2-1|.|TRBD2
TGTGCCAGCAGCTTAACGACTAGCCCTAATGAGCAGTTCTTC
CASSLTTSPNEQFF
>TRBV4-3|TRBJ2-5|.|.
TGCGCCAGCAGCCAAGTGACCGCACGGGGGGAGACCCAGTACTTC
CASSQVTARGETQYF
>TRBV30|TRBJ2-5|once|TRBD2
TGTGCCTGGAGAACTAGCGGTCAAGAGACCCAGTACTTC
CAWRTSGQETQYF
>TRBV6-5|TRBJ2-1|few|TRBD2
TGTGCCAGCAGATCGGGAGGGCCGCCTGAGCAGTTCTTC
CASRSGGPPEQFF
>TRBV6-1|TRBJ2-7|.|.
TGTGCCAGCAGGGGTGAAAGCCACTACGAGCAGTACTTC
CASRGESHYEQYF
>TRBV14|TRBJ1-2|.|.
TGTGCCAGCAGCCAAGTGACAGTAAGCTTTGGCTACACCTTC
CASSQVTVSFGYTF
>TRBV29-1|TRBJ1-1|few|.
TGCAGCGTCCTCCAGACCCGGGGGGACACTGAAGCTTTCTTT
CSVLQTRGDTEAFF
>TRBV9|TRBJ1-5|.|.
TGTGCCAGCAGCGTATTGCCCAATAGCAATCAGCCCCAGCATTTT
CASSVLPNSNQPQHF
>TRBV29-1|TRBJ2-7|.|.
TGCAGCGTTGGGTCTCGGAGTTCCTACGAGCAGTACTTC
CSVGSRSSYEQYF
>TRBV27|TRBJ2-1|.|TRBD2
TGTGCCAGCAGTTTTAGCGGGAGGTCTAAGTTCTTC
CASSFSGRSKFF
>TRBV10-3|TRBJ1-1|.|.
TGTGCCATCAGTGATCGAGGGCAGAACACTGAAGCTTTCTTT
CAISDRGQNTEAFF
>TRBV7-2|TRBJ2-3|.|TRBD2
TGTGCCAGCAGCTTTAGCGGGAACGCAATCAGGACCACAGATACGCAGTATTTT
CASSFSGNAIRTTDTQYF
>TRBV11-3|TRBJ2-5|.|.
TGTGCCAGCAGCTTCGGTGTGGGCGAGACCCAGTACTTC
CASSFGVGETQYF
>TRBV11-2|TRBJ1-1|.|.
TGTGCCAGCAGCCCAATACTCGGTTTGGGGCAGAACACTGAAGCTTTCTTT
CASSPILGLGQNTEAFF
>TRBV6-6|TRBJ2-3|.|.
TGTGCCAGCAGGGCGAAGGATAGCACAGATACGCAGTATTTT
CASRAKDSTDTQYF
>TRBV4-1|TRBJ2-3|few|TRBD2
TGCGCCAGCAGCCAAGATGGGCGGGGGGGATCAAGCACAGATACGCAGTATTTT
CASSQDGRGGSSTDTQYF
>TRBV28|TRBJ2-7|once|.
TGTGCCACCCTCGAGGGTCCGACGGAAACCTCCTACGAGCAGTACTTC
CATLEGPTETSYEQYF
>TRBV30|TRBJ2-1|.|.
TGTGCCTTTGAATCCTACAATGAGCAGTTCTTC
CAFESYNEQFF
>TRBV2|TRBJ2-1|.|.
TGTGCCAGCATTGTGGTAGTCGGCAATGAGCAGTTCTTC
CASIVVVGNEQFF
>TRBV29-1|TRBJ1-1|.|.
TGCAGCGTCTCAGGGGTTCTCACTGAAGCTTTCTTT
CSVSGVLTEAFF
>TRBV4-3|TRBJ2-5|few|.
TGCGCCAGCAGCCAAGGAGCGATTACCCTACAAGAGACCCAGTACTTC
CASSQGAITLQETQYF
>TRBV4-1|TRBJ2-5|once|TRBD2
TGCGCCAGCAGCCCCCTTATTAGCGGGAGTGGACAAGAGACCCAGTACTTC
CASSPLISGSGQETQYF
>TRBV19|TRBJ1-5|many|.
TGTGCCAGCACAGGACAGCGCAATCAGCCCCAGCATTTT
CASTGQRNQPQHF
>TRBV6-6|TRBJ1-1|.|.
TGTGCCAGCAGTTACCGCGGGGAGAACACTGAAGCTTTCTTT
CASSYRGENTEAFF
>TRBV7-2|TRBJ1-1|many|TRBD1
TGTGCCTGCAGGAGGGGGCTGAACACTGAAGCTTTCTTT
CACRRGLNTEAFF
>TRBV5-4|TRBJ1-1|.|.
TGTGCCAGCAGCTCCGGACAGCAGAACACTGAAGCTTTCTTT
CASSSGQQNTEAFF
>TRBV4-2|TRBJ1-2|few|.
TGTGCCAGCAGCCAATCGGGACTCGAAGGCTACACCTTC
CASSQSGLEGYTF
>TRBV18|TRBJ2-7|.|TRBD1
TGTGCCAGCTCACAAATACGACAGGGACGGACCTACGAGCAGTACTTC
CASSQIRQGRTYEQYF
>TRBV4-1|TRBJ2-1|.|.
TGCGCCAGCAGCCACGGGACGGGAGCGAACAATGAGCAGTTCTTC
CASSHGTGANNEQFF
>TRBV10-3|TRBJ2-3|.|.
TGTGCCATCAGTGAGTCGTCGGATACGCAGTATTTT
CAISESSDTQYF
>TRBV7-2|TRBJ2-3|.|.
TGTGCCAGCAGCTTCTCGCCTGGGGGCACAGATACGCAGTATTTT
CASSFSPGGTDTQYF
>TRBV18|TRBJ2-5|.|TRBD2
TGTGCCAGCTCACCGGGACTAGCGGGAGTCGGGGAGACCCAGTACTTC
CASSPGLAGVGETQYF